The 24 T cell receptor beta chains listed next were all sequenced from one sample in a study of blood T cells in healthy people across ages. The second PCR ran about 6 to 11 cycles with a sample-barcoded 5' primer and J-beta primers. MiXCR, applied by TCRdb to the 5' RACE reads, yields one record per CDR3 protein. The sample has roughly 570,000 distinct CDR3 sequences, 27% seen once. The sequenced sample consisted of blood. The receptors were sampled from a woman in her 70s in good health.

The chain joins TRBV20-1 to TRBJ2-5; D unclear. The V end lost 3 bases, the J end lost 0 bases, and 17 bases lay between the germline ends. Germline V CDR1 and CDR2: DFQATT, SNEGSKA (reference sequence). CDR3 size: 16 residues. The CDR3 loop is CSARASGALYQETQYF. CDR3 coding DNA: TGCAGTGCTAGGGCTTCAGGAGCCTTGTACCAAGAGACCCAGTACTTC.

The rearrangement joins TRBV10-3 to TRBJ2-1; D unclear. CDR3 length: 16 residues. V dropped 0 bases and J dropped 4 bases, with 13 bases sitting between them. Per the germline V gene, CDR1 is ENHRY and CDR2 is SYGVKD. The CDR3 bases are TGTGCCATCAGTGAGTCGGCAGGAGCATCTTACAATGAGCAGTTCTTC. Encoded protein: CAISESAGASYNEQFF.

A few counts support this clonotype. At one end the junction does not follow the germline gene, possibly because of a read error. The gene calls are TRBV20-1 and TRBJ2-7; D is uncertain. The CDR3 is 13 residues long. Germline V gene sequence: CDR1 DFQATT, CDR2 SNEGSKA (reference sequence). CDR3 in amino acids: CGARVGSSYEQYF. The CDR3, as DNA: TGCGGTGCTAGAGTCGGTAGCTCCTACGAGCAGTACTTC.

This clonotype appeared a few times. The chain has TRBV20-1 and TRBJ2-5; unclear D gene. The assigned J gene may be wrong: the sequence end matches TRBJ2-1 better. The CDR3 spans 12 residues. CDR1 and CDR2 (germline): DFQATT, SNEGSKA (reference sequence). In DNA, the CDR3 is TGCAGTGCTAGAGATTGGCTTTATGAGCAGTTCTTC. Its translation is CSARDWLYEQFF.

Ten or more counts support this clonotype. CDR3 sequence reads: CASMISGANVLTF. The CDR3 nucleotides are TGCGCCAGCATGATCTCTGGGGCCAACGTCCTGACTTTC. The chain has TRBV5-1 and TRBJ2-6, with D uncertain. Trimming took off 6 bases at V and 0 bases at J, with 4 bases between the two ends. Germline values: CDR1 SGHRS, CDR2 YFSETQ. CDR3 length equals 13 residues.

The chain combines TRBV2 with TRBJ2-7; TRBD2 agrees at 12 bases. Trimming took 6 bases from V and 1 from J; bases not matched to a gene: 4. The CDR3 is 15 residues long. CDR1 and CDR2 from the germline V gene are SNHLY and FYNNEI. CDR3 DNA: TGTGCCAGCAGGGTTGGACTAGCGGGATCCTACGAGCAGTACTTC. It encodes CASRVGLAGSYEQYF.

The V and J genes are TRBV7-6 and TRBJ2-1; 7 bases fit TRBD1. The DNA end favors TRBJ2-7, so the J call may be wrong. There are 15 residues in the CDR3. From germline, CDR1 is SGHVS and CDR2 FNYEAQ. The CDR3 nucleotides are TGTGCCAGCAGCCTAATTCAGGGGGAGACCTGCGAGCAGTACTTC. Amino acids: CASSLIQGETCEQYF.

The gene calls are TRBV4-3 and TRBJ2-2; no clear D gene. The CDR3 is 14 residues long. V shed 4 bases and J shed 1 base, with 7 bases lying between them. The germline CDR1 and CDR2 sequences are LGHNA and YSLEER. The CDR3 here is CASSPGVNTGELFF. The CDR3 DNA reads as TGCGCCAGCAGCCCCGGCGTGAACACCGGGGAGCTGTTTTTT.

The chain uses TRBV7-2 and TRBJ2-1, with D perhaps matching TRBD1 (5 bases). Trimming took 4 bases from V and 8 from J, leaving 18 bases between them. The germline V gene encodes CDR1 SGHTA and CDR2 FQGNSA. The CDR3 totals 15 residues. The CDR3: CASSSSGHTGHEQFF. The CDR3 DNA sequence: TGTGCCAGCAGCTCATCCGGACACACTGGCCATGAGCAGTTCTTC. Drawing the rest from reference TRBV7-2 and TRBJ2-1, the complete variable domain is GAGVSQSPSNKVTEKGKDVELRCDPISGHTALYWYRQSLGQGLEFLIYFQGNSAPDKSGLPSDRFSAERTGGSVSTLTIQRTQQEDSAVYLCASSSSGHTGHEQFFGPGTRLTVL.

In this sample, this clonotype turned up once. This chain links TRBV19 with TRBJ2-3; D is unresolved. The length of the CDR3 is 13 residues. Germline V gene data show CDR1 as LNHDA and CDR2 as SQIVND (reference sequence). Trimming left V 6 bases short and J 0 bases short, with 7 bases between. Here the CDR3 DNA reads TGTGCCAGTAGGGTTCCCAGCACAGATACGCAGTATTTT. Protein sequence: CASRVPSTDTQYF.

The V and J genes are TRBV25-1 and TRBJ2-2; D possibly corresponds to TRBD1 (6 bases). Germline assignment: CDR1 MGHDK and CDR2 SYGVNS. The CDR3 length is 15 residues. Trimming took 5 bases from V and 1 from J, leaving 11 bases between them. This CDR3 is CASSLQGLNTGELFF. CDR3 bases: TGTGCCAGCAGTCTACAGGGCCTGAACACCGGGGAGCTGTTTTTT.

The chain combines TRBV20-1 with TRBJ1-1; TRBD1 matches 9 bases. Trimming removed 3 bases from V and 4 bases from J; junction bases left unmatched: 9. Germline-derived CDR1 and CDR2 are DFQATT and SNEGSKA (reference sequence). The CDR3 consists of 15 residues. The DNA for the CDR3 is TGCAGTGCTAGGGCCCGGGACAGGGTTATCACTGAAGCTTTCTTT. Translation gives CSARARDRVITEAFF.

The chain carries TRBV24-1 and TRBJ1-6; 8 bases are a match to TRBD1. The J segment lost 4 bases and the V segment lost 0 bases, leaving 4 bases of the junction unmatched. This CDR3 has 17 residues. CDR1 is KGHDR and CDR2 is SFDVKD in the germline V gene. The CDR3 spells CATSDLRDRIYNSPLHF. CDR3 coding DNA: TGTGCCACCAGTGATTTGAGGGACAGGATATATAATTCACCCCTCCACTTT.

This clonotype was observed a few times. The J gene is TRBJ2-3, the V gene TRBV7-2; 9 bases are shared with TRBD2. Germline CDR1 and CDR2: SGHTA and FQGNSA. The CDR3 has 16 residues. Losses at the gene ends were 5 bases for V and 0 bases for J; bases not matched to a gene: 6. Here the CDR3 DNA reads TGTGCCAGCAGCCCGCGGCGGGGGGGTAGCACAGATACGCAGTATTTT. Protein sequence: CASSPRRGGSTDTQYF. Looking up the rest from reference TRBV7-2 and TRBJ2-3 gives the full variable domain: GAGVSQSPSNKVTEKGKDVELRCDPISGHTALYWYRQSLGQGLEFLIYFQGNSAPDKSGLPSDRFSAERTGGSVSTLTIQRTQQEDSAVYLCASSPRRGGSTDTQYFGPGTRLTVL.

This sequence joins TRBV10-3 and TRBJ2-5; the D is unclear. The J call may be faulty, since TRBJ2-1 better matches the DNA end. Germline V CDR1 and CDR2: ENHRY, SYGVKD. This CDR3 is built from 14 residues. This CDR3 reads CAISESRQQNEQFF. CDR3 DNA: TGTGCCATCAGTGAGTCGAGGCAGCAAAATGAGCAGTTCTTC.

CDR3: CAITSPDRGHGYTF. CDR3 coding DNA: TGTGCCATCACCTCACCGGACAGAGGGCATGGCTACACCTTC. The rearrangement uses TRBV10-3 and TRBJ1-2, with a tentative D call TRBD1 (6 bases). V shed 7 bases and J shed 6 bases, with 18 bases lying between them. The CDR3 consists of 14 residues. Looked up from germline, CDR1 is ENHRY and CDR2 is SYGVKD.

The chain has TRBV4-2 and TRBJ2-5; the D gene is possibly TRBD2 (5 bases). Looked up from germline, CDR1 is LGHNA and CDR2 is YNFKEQ. Trimming pared 4 bases from V and 3 bases from J, leaving 15 bases between. This CDR3 contains 15 residues. The DNA for the CDR3 is TGTGCCAGCAGCCTCGGGGTTGATGAGAAAGAGACCCAGTACTTC. This gives the protein CASSLGVDEKETQYF.

The chain combines TRBV20-1 with TRBJ2-5; 9 nucleotides match TRBD2. The J call may be mistaken, given a closer DNA end match to TRBJ2-1. The CDR3 spans 16 residues. Germline lookup yields CDR1 DFQATT and CDR2 SNEGSKA (reference sequence). CDR3 sequence: CSAAPFLAGHHNEQFF. CDR3 bases: TGCAGTGCAGCCCCCTTCCTAGCGGGGCACCACAATGAGCAGTTCTTC.

V and J are TRBV7-2 and TRBJ2-2; 7 nucleotides agree with TRBD2. Germline V gene lookup returns CDR1 SGHTA and CDR2 FQGNSA. V gave up 8 bases and J gave up 6 bases; unmatched junction bases: 6. The CDR3 is 13 residues long. The CDR3 DNA reads as TGTGCCAGCGGACTAGAAGTCCCCGGGGAGCTGTTTTTT. This encodes CASGLEVPGELFF.

This chain uses TRBV6-2 or TRBV6-3 with TRBJ2-1; 10 nucleotides agree with TRBD2. The germline CDR1 and CDR2 sequences are MNHEY and SVGEGT. The CDR3 spans 15 residues. With V trimmed by 5 bases and J by 7 bases, 8 bases remained unmatched. CDR3 protein: CASSRNSGGSNEQFF. The CDR3 nucleotides are TGTGCCAGCAGTCGAAATAGCGGGGGGTCTAATGAGCAGTTCTTC.

The V and J genes are TRBV12-3 or TRBV12-4 and TRBJ2-1; weak D call: TRBD2 (5 bases). The CDR3 covers 12 residues. V was trimmed by 7 bases and J by 7 bases, leaving 11 bases between them. CDR3 nucleotides: TGTGCCAGCACCGCTGAGGGTAATGAGCAGTTCTTC. Its translation: CASTAEGNEQFF.

J is TRBJ2-7 and V is TRBV20-1; TRBD1 or TRBD2 may be the D gene (6 bases each). V was shortened by 7 bases and J by 3 bases, with 13 bases between the two germline ends. CDR3 length equals 12 residues. Germline CDR1 is DFQATT and CDR2 is SNEGSKA (reference sequence). This CDR3 reads CSVPGANYEQYF. CDR3 in DNA: TGCAGTGTTCCGGGGGCCAACTACGAGCAGTACTTC.

This clonotype was counted between two and nine times. This chain links TRBV7-2 with TRBJ2-7, with TRBD2 as a possible D gene (5 bases). The V and J ends lost 5 bases and 3 bases respectively, with 14 bases between them. The CDR3 extends over 14 amino acids. CDR1 is SGHTA and CDR2 is FQGNSA in the germline V gene. As DNA, the CDR3 is TGTGCCAGCAGCCCTAGTCTAGCTGACTACGAGCAGTACTTC. Translating gives CASSPSLADYEQYF. The full variable domain, rest sourced from reference TRBV7-2 and TRBJ2-7, is GAGVSQSPSNKVTEKGKDVELRCDPISGHTALYWYRQSLGQGLEFLIYFQGNSAPDKSGLPSDRFSAERTGGSVSTLTIQRTQQEDSAVYLCASSPSLADYEQYFGPGTRLTVT.

This clonotype has more than one count but fewer than ten. The chain has TRBV4-3 and TRBJ1-2; TRBD1 agrees at 9 bases. The germline gives CDR1 LGHNA, CDR2 YSLEER. The CDR3 totals 15 residues. The ends lost 0 bases at V and 4 bases at J; junction bases unmatched: 3. CDR3 in amino acids: CASSQDGTGSYGYTF. Written as DNA, the CDR3 is TGCGCCAGCAGCCAAGATGGGACAGGGAGCTATGGCTACACCTTC.